A single T cell receptor beta chain is shown here with its context. The CDR3 sequence is 17 residues long. The germline V gene has CDR1 LGHNT and CDR2 FRNRAP. V was cut by 1 base and J by 5 bases, with 18 bases left in between. cDNA synthesis used the whole RNA isolate, giving expressed TCRB sequences. The repertoire was sequenced with immunoSEQ multiplex PCR; TCRdb's copy has only in-frame clones and lacks some. This sample has 350,000 to 450,000 clones; approximately 15% occur once, and the top ten carry around 0.039%. The sample is drawn from a study of beta chain features in type 1 diabetes. The sequenced sample was naive CD4+ T cells from blood. V usage is TRBV12-5 and J usage is TRBJ1-5; D ambiguous. This receptor was taken from a man aged 25-40 years in good health. Here the CDR3 DNA reads TGTGCTAGTGGTTTGGCTCGGCTAGGCAGGTCGTATCAGCCCCAGCATTTT. It specifies CASGLARLGRSYQPQHF.